The source of this T cell receptor beta chain is a study of T cell clonotyping in hematopoietic cell transplantation (dated by TCRdb to the early 2020s). Background on the whole study: In the study, around 140 blood samples were gathered from 35 consecutive transplant recipients and their related donors. Patients were recruited between late 2015 and January 2017 and followed until September 2020 or death. Study-wide findings and limitations: The sample size was limited and the cells went unsorted, which meant the CD4 and CD8 repertoire contributions could not be told apart. Broader posttransplant TCR repertoire diversity was predicted by donor and pretransplant recipient Inverse Simpson Index values. Only a small fraction of recipient repertoires overlapped donor repertoires, with over 97% appearing de novo at the given depth. After transplant, TCR diversity in recipients dropped, and pathologically expanded clonotypes climbed progressively between day 30 and day 180.

A note on this clone: The antigen it binds to is not known. Per-base quality was not reported, and no clone a single base away is much larger than it.

Reading the label with the study, this specimen's time point is: 100 days after allo-HCT. Recipient blood was collected about 28 days before transplant and at days 30, 100 and 180 after transplant. Nuclei Lysis Solution was used to extract genomic DNA from fresh or cryopreserved unfractionated peripheral blood mononuclear cells. TCR beta CDR3 regions were amplified from genomic DNA with the immunoSEQ assay, a bias-controlled multiplex PCR using V- and J-specific primers. In a second PCR step, the CDR3 amplicons were tagged with a proprietary barcode plus Illumina adapter sequences. An Illumina MiSeq instrument was used to sequence the CDR3 libraries. The paper's data handling went like this. immunoSEQ Analyzer 3.0 was used for export and quality control, with R Bioconductor and Immunarch used for downstream analyses. Only productive rearrangements in the normalized downsampled data set were used to calculate repertoire metrics. Pathologically expanded clonotypes were defined as those larger than 5 templates in the normalized cohort. The Inverse Simpson Index served as the measure of repertoire diversity. To capture all clonotypes, the CMV-specificity analyses were run on the non-normalized data set. Not all clones reach the TCRdb copy of this immuneACCESS table, which keeps in-frame sequences only. Checked studies attribute under half of the gap to unresolved V genes and leave the rest unexplained. V and J calls plus clone size are reproduced from that table; the DNA served to infer D and trimming. The sample records 29,000 or so clones, about 94% of which are singletons. About 10% of the sample is taken by the ten largest.

Trimming takes 2 bases from V and 6 bases from J, and the germline ends sit 15 bases apart. The CDR3, cysteine through phenylalanine, is 14 amino acids long. The sequence is cut down to CDR3 DNA, 42 bases in frame from base 1. CDR1 and CDR2 (GTSNPN, SVGIG) derive from the germline V gene (reference sequence). The rearranged chain carries TRBV30 and TRBJ2-3; the D gene cannot be resolved reliably. The input for sequencing was PBMCs, taken 100 days after allogeneic stem cell transplant. The sequence was obtained from a female patient between 50 and 60 years old who had an allogeneic stem cell transplant from a related donor, so the T cells may come from the graft donor. Some clones in this sample may be carry-over from other donors' samples. The CDR3 protein sequence reads: CAWSLLRSLDTQYF. The sequence in DNA is TGTGCCTGGAGTCTTTTACGGTCCCTGGATACGCAGTATTTT.